Listed here are 19 T cell receptor beta chains from one sample, sequenced in a study of identical twins. One entry per CDR3 protein results from TCRdb running MiXCR on the 5' RACE reads. Of around 18,000 distinct CDR3 sequences in the sample, roughly 63% were seen once. The sample consisted of memory (CD45RO+) T cells sorted from blood. Receptors originate from a woman younger than 30 in good health. This table probably holds off-target reads from a library built for another chain.

This chain links TRBV6-2 or TRBV6-3 with TRBJ1-1, with no clear D. Trimming shortened V by 2 bases and J by 4 bases, and 5 bases separated the two germline ends. This CDR3 is 12 amino acids long. In germline, CDR1 is MNHEY, CDR2 SVGEGT. The CDR3 DNA sequence: TGTGCCAGCAGTTACCTAGGCACTGAAGCTTTCTTT. It is translated as CASSYLGTEAFF.

V is TRBV7-4 and J is TRBJ2-1; D not certain. The germline V gene has CDR1 SGHVT and CDR2 SQSDAQ. The CDR3 consists of 15 residues. Trimming stripped 3 bases from V and 0 bases from J, with 9 bases between. CDR3 protein: CASSLYHSSYNEQFF. For the CDR3, the DNA is TGTGCCAGCAGCTTGTACCATAGCTCCTACAATGAGCAGTTCTTC.

The chain joins TRBV29-1 to TRBJ1-2; D perhaps matches TRBD1 (6 bases). The CDR3 has 12 amino acids. Trimming shortened V by 6 bases and J by 4 bases, and 12 bases separated the two germline ends. Germline V gene sequence: CDR1 SQVTM, CDR2 ANQGSEA. The CDR3 spells CSVQKGVYGYTF. The CDR3, as DNA: TGCAGCGTACAAAAGGGGGTCTATGGCTACACCTTC.

This chain uses TRBV23-1 with TRBJ2-4; D might be TRBD1 (5 bases). Being an ORF, TRBV23-1 has a function that is uncertain. The CDR3 loop spans 14 amino acids. Trimming took off 2 bases at V and 2 bases at J, with 7 bases between the two ends. As DNA, the CDR3 is TGCGCCAGCAGTCAAAACAGGTCCAAAAACATTCAGTACTTC. Translating gives CASSQNRSKNIQYF.

The chain is built from TRBV15 and TRBJ1-1, with unresolved D. With 0 bases removed from V and 5 bases from J, the gap between germline ends came to 10 bases. Per the germline V gene, CDR1 is LNHNV and CDR2 is YYDKDF (reference sequence). This CDR3 spans 14 amino acids. CDR3 in amino acids: CATSRDRGRTEAFF. CDR3 nucleotides: TGTGCCACCAGCAGAGATAGAGGGAGGACTGAAGCTTTCTTT. The full variable domain, rest sourced from reference TRBV15 and TRBJ1-1, is DAMVIQNPRYQVTQFGKPVTLSCSQTLNHNVMYWYQQKSSQAPKLLFHYYDKDFNNEADTPDNFQSRRPNTSFCFLDIRSPGLGDTAMYLCATSRDRGRTEAFFGQGTRLTVV.

This clonotype was recorded a few times. The chain recombines TRBV4-3 with TRBJ2-5; maybe TRBD2 (7 bases). Germline CDR1 is LGHNA and CDR2 is YSLEER. V lost 4 bases to trimming and J lost 2 bases, with 20 bases between them. The CDR3 is 17 residues long. CDR3 DNA sequence: TGCGCCAGCAGCCTGAATGGGGGGGCGTCTACTCAAGAGACCCAGTACTTC. Translated: CASSLNGGASTQETQYF.

V and J are TRBV7-6 and TRBJ2-2, with D hard to call. V lost 3 bases to trimming and J lost 5 bases, with 4 bases between them. CDR1 and CDR2 from the germline V gene are SGHVS and FNYEAQ. The CDR3 extends over 12 amino acids. The CDR3, as DNA: TGTGCCAGCAGCTTTCCAACCGGGGAGCTGTTTTTT. This codes for CASSFPTGELFF.

The genes are TRBV19 and TRBJ2-3; 11 nucleotides align to TRBD2. The germline CDR1 and CDR2 sequences are LNHDA and SQIVND (reference sequence). V lost 7 bases and J lost 2; bases outside the gene matches: 5. The CDR3 is made up of 15 amino acids. CDR3 loop: CASTRLAGLTDTQYF. CDR3 nucleotide sequence: TGTGCCAGTACCCGACTAGCGGGGCTCACAGATACGCAGTATTTT.

Regarding this clonotype: At one end, the junction sequence differs from germline, possibly due to a read error. The chain recombines TRBV6-2 or TRBV6-3 with TRBJ1-5, with D possibly matching TRBD1 (6 bases). The CDR3 totals 13 residues. Germline-derived CDR1 and CDR2 are MNHEY and SVGEGT. CDR3 nucleotide sequence: TGTGCCAGCAAGTCCGGGAGAGGACAGCCCCAGCCTTTT. This gives the protein CASKSGRGQPQPF.

The CDR3, as DNA: TGTGCCAGCTCAAAGGAACAGGGATCCTACAATGAGCAGTTCTTC. Translation: CASSKEQGSYNEQFF. The rearrangement links TRBV18 to TRBJ2-1, with a weak D call TRBD1 (6 bases). V lost 5 bases and J 1 base, leaving 12 bases between the germline ends. This CDR3 is built from 15 residues. Germline loops: CDR1 KGHSH, CDR2 LQKENI.

This clonotype was counted only a few times. The chain joins TRBV14 to TRBJ2-2; 8 positions agree with TRBD1. The CDR3 runs to 15 residues. The J segment lost 7 bases and the V segment lost 4 bases, leaving 8 bases of the junction unmatched. Germline lookup yields CDR1 SGHDN and CDR2 FVKESK. CDR3 amino acids: CASSLAGTGFGELFF. CDR3 DNA sequence: TGTGCCAGCAGCCTCGCCGGGACAGGTTTCGGGGAGCTGTTTTTT.

The chain recombines TRBV2 with TRBJ2-3; D is ambiguous. The CDR3 contains 12 residues. V gave up 9 bases and J gave up 3 bases, with 10 bases separating them. Germline CDR1 SNHLY, CDR2 FYNNEI. The CDR3 region has the DNA TGTGCCAGTCAGTACGAGACAGATACGCAGTATTTT. It yields the protein CASQYETDTQYF.

The chain links TRBV29-1 to TRBJ2-7; TRBD2 is a possible D gene (6 bases). Germline CDR1 reads SQVTM; CDR2 reads ANQGSEA. The CDR3 has 15 residues. Trimming pared 2 bases from V and 4 bases from J, leaving 18 bases between. CDR3 loop: CSVELPNAGRYEQYF. CDR3 sequence (DNA): TGCAGCGTTGAACTCCCCAACGCGGGACGGTACGAGCAGTACTTC.

The chain carries TRBV20-1 and TRBJ2-5; 9 positions match TRBD2. Trimming took 5 bases from V and 0 from J; bases not matched to a gene: 10. The CDR3 is made up of 16 amino acids. Per germline, CDR1 DFQATT and CDR2 SNEGSKA (reference sequence). In DNA form, the CDR3 reads TGCAGTGCTTCCCGGGTTAGCGGGGGATACCAAGAGACCCAGTACTTC. It encodes CSASRVSGGYQETQYF.

The CDR3: CASSYSPGVGTDTQYF. The CDR3 nucleotides read TGTGCCAGCAGTTACTCGCCGGGAGTGGGCACAGATACGCAGTATTTT. The chain is built from TRBV6-5 and TRBJ2-3; maybe TRBD2 (6 bases). The ends were cut back, 0 bases at V and 1 base at J, with 11 bases in the middle. Germline CDR1 is MNHEY and CDR2 is SVGAGI. The length of the CDR3 is 16 residues.

V and J are TRBV6-5 and TRBJ2-7; maybe TRBD2 (5 bases). V lost 2 bases and J lost 5, with 22 bases in between. There are 17 residues in the CDR3. Germline loops: CDR1 MNHEY, CDR2 SVGAGI. CDR3 amino acids: CASSYTWGADRIDEQYF. In nucleotides, the CDR3 is TGTGCCAGCAGTTACACATGGGGAGCGGATAGAATTGACGAGCAGTACTTC.

This clonotype came up a few times. V is TRBV29-1 and J is TRBJ2-1; no clear D gene. Germline CDR1 and CDR2: SQVTM and ANQGSEA. The CDR3 has 12 residues. The V end lost 3 bases, the J end lost 8 bases, and 11 bases lay between the germline ends. CDR3 sequence reads: CSVDEVGDEQFF. The CDR3 nucleotides are TGCAGCGTTGATGAGGTTGGGGATGAGCAGTTCTTC.

This chain uses TRBV7-2 with TRBJ2-7; no clear D. Germline V gene data show CDR1 as SGHTA and CDR2 as FQGNSA. This CDR3 is built from 12 residues. V shed 2 bases and J shed 10 bases, with 12 bases lying between them. The CDR3 DNA follows: TGTGCCAGCAGCTTAAAGCCTCTGCCTCAGTACTTC. It codes for CASSLKPLPQYF.

The V and J genes are TRBV2 and TRBJ1-5; no clear D. V lost 9 bases and J 0 bases, leaving 12 bases between the germline ends. The CDR3 is made up of 14 amino acids. In germline, CDR1 is SNHLY, CDR2 FYNNEI. The CDR3 region has the DNA TGTGCCAGTACCCCCATGAATAGCAATCAGCCCCAGCATTTT. Its translation: CASTPMNSNQPQHF. The variable domain in full, with the rest retrieved from reference TRBV2 and TRBJ1-5, is EPEVTQTPSHQVTQMGQEVILRCVPISNHLYFYWYRQILGQKVEFLVSFYNNEISEKSEIFDDQFSVERPDGSNFTLKIRSTKLEDSAMYFCASTPMNSNQPQHFGDGTRLSIL.